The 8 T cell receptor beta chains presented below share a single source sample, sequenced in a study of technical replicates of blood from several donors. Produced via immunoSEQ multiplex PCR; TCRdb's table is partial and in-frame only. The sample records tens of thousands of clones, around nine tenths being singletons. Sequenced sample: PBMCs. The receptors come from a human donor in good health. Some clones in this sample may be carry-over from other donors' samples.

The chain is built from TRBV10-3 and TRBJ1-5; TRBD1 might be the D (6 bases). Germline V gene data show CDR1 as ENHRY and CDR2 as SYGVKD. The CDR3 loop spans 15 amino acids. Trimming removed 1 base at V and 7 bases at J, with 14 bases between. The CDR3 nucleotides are TGTGCCATCAGTGAGTGGGCGGGGGGCGGCCAGCCCCAGCATTTT. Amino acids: CAISEWAGGGQPQHF.

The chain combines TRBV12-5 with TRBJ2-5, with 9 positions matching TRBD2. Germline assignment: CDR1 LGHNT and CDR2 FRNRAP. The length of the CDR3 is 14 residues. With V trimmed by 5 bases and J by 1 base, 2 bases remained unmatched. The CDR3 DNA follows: TGTGCTAGTGGTAGTAGCGGGAGCCAAGAGACCCAGTACTTC. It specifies CASGSSGSQETQYF.

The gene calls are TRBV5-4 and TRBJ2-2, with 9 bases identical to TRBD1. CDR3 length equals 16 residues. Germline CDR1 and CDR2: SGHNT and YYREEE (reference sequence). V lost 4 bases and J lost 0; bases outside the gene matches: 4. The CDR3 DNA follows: TGTGCCAGCAGCATGACAGGGGGGCCGAACACCGGGGAGCTGTTTTTT. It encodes CASSMTGGPNTGELFF.

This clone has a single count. The CDR3 reads CASSLVAGTQETQYF. In nucleotides, the CDR3 is TGTGCCAGCAGCTTAGTAGCGGGTACTCAAGAGACCCAGTACTTC. The gene calls are TRBV7-9 and TRBJ2-5; 7 nucleotides line up with TRBD2. Germline CDR1 reads SEHNR; CDR2 reads FQNEAQ (reference sequence). The ends lost 1 base at V and 2 bases at J; junction bases unmatched: 4. The CDR3 has 15 amino acids.

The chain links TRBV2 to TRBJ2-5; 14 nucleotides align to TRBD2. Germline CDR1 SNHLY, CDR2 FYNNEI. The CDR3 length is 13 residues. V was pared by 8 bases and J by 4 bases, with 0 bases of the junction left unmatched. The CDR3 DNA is TGTGCCAGCGGACTAGCGGGGGGAGAGACCCAGTACTTC. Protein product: CASGLAGGETQYF.

CDR3 amino acids: CASSKGLAPTYEQYF. The CDR3 nucleotides read TGTGCCAGTAGTAAGGGACTAGCGCCAACCTACGAGCAGTACTTC. The chain is built from TRBV19 and TRBJ2-7; 10 nucleotides line up with TRBD2. Per the germline V gene, CDR1 is LNHDA and CDR2 is SQIVND (reference sequence). The CDR3 extends over 15 amino acids. The J segment lost 2 bases and the V segment lost 4 bases, leaving 5 bases of the junction unmatched. Combining the CDR3 with reference TRBV19 and TRBJ2-7 gives the whole variable domain DGGITQSPKYLFRKEGQNVTLSCEQNLNHDAMYWYRQDPGQGLRLIYYSQIVNDFQKGDIAEGYSVSREKKESFPLTVTSAQKNPTAFYLCASSKGLAPTYEQYFGPGTRLTVT.

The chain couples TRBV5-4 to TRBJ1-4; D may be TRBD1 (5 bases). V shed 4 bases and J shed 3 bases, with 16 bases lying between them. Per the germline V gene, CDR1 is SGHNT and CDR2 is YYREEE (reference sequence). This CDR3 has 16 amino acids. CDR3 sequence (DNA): TGTGCCAGCAGCCTTCTTGCTGGGGGGGCTAATGAAAAACTGTTTTTT. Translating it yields CASSLLAGGANEKLFF.

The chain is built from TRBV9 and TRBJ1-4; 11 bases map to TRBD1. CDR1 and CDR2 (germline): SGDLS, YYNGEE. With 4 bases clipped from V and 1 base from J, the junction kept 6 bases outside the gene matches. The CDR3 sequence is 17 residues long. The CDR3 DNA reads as TGTGCCAGCAGCCTTGGACAGGGGGCGCGAACTAATGAAAAACTGTTTTTT. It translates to CASSLGQGARTNEKLFF.